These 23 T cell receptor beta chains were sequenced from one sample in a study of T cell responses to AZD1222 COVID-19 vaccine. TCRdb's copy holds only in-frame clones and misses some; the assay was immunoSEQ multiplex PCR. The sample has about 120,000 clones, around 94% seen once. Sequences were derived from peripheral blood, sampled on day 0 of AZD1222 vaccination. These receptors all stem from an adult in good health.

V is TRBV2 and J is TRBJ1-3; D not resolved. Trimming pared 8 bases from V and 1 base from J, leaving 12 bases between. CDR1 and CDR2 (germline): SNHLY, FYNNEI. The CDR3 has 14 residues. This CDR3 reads CASGSSGSGNTIYF. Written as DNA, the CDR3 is TGTGCCAGCGGAAGTTCCGGGTCTGGAAACACCATATATTTT.

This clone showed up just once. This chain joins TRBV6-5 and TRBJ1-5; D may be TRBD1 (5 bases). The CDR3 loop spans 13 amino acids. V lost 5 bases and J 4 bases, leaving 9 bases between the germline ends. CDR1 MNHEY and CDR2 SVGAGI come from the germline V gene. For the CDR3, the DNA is TGTGCCAGCAGTCGCGACAGAAATCAGCCCCAGCATTTT. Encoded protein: CASSRDRNQPQHF.

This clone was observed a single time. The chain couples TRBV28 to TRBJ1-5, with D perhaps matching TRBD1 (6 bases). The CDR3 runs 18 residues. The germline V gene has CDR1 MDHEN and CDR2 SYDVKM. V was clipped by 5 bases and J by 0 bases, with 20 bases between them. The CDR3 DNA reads TGTGCCAGCAGTAAACCCGGGGGGCACTCTTATAGCAATCAGCCCCAGCATTTT. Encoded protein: CASSKPGGHSYSNQPQHF.

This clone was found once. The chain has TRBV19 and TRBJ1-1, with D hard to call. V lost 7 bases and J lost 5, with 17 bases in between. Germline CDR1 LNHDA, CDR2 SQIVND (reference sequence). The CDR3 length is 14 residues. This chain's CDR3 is CASTDPRVGTEAFF. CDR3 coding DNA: TGTGCCAGTACTGATCCCCGGGTTGGTACTGAAGCTTTCTTT.

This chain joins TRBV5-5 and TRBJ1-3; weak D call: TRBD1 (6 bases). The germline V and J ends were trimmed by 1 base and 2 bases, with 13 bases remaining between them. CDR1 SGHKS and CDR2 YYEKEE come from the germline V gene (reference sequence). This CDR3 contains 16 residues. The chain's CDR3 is CASSLWAGDTGNTIYF. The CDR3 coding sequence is TGTGCCAGCAGCTTGTGGGCGGGGGACACTGGAAACACCATATATTTT.

This chain's CDR3 is CASSAILAGNTQYF. In DNA, the CDR3 is TGTGCCAGCAGCGCAATACTAGCGGGGAATACGCAGTATTTT. V usage is TRBV13 and J usage is TRBJ2-3; 10 bases align to TRBD2. Germline V lookup: CDR1 PRHDT, CDR2 FYEKMQ (reference sequence). This CDR3 has 14 residues. With V trimmed by 5 bases and J by 7 bases, 6 bases remained unmatched.

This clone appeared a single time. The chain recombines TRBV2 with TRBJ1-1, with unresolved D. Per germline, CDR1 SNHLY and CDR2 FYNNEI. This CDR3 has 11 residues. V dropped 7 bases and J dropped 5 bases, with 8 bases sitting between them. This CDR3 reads CASNEGTEAFF. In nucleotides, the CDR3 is TGTGCCAGCAACGAGGGAACTGAAGCTTTCTTT.

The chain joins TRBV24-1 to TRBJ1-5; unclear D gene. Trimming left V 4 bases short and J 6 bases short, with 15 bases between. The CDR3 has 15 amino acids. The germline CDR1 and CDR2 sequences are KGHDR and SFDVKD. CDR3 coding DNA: TGTGCCACCAGTGACCCCGACTTTGCCCCTCAGCCCCAGCATTTT. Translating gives CATSDPDFAPQPQHF.

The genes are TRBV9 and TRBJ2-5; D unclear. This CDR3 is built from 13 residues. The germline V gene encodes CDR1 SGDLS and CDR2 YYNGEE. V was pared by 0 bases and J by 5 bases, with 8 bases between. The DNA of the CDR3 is TGTGCCAGCAGCGTAGCCCACCTCGAGACCCAGTACTTC. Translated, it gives CASSVAHLETQYF.

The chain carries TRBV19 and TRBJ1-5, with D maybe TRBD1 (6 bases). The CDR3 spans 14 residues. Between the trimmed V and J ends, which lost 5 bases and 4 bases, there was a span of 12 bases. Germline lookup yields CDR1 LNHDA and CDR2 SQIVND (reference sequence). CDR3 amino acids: CASSPDRRNQPQHF. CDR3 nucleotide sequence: TGTGCCAGTAGTCCGGACAGAAGGAATCAGCCCCAGCATTTT.

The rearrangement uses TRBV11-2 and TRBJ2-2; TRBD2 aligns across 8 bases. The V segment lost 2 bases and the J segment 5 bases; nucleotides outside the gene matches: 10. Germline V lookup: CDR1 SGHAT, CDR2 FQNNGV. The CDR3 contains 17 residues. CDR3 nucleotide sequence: TGTGCCAGCAGCTTACCGCTAGGACTAGCAGGGACCGGGGAGCTGTTTTTT. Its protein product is CASSLPLGLAGTGELFF.

The CDR3 DNA follows: TGTGCCAGCAGCCAAGGGACATTAGGACGGCCCCAGCATTTT. This codes for CASSQGTLGRPQHF. The chain combines TRBV3-1 (or the pseudogene TRBV3-2) with TRBJ1-5, with a possible D match to TRBD1 (5 bases). CDR3 length: 14 amino acids. Germline values: CDR1 LGHDT, CDR2 YNNKEL (reference sequence). V was clipped by 1 base and J by 9 bases, with 13 bases between them.

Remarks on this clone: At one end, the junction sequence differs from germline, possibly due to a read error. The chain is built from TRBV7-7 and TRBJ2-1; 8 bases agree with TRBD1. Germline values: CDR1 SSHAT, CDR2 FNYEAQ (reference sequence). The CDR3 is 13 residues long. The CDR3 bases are TGTGCTAGCAGCTCGCGACAGGGGAATGAGCAGTTCTTC. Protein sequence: CASSSRQGNEQFF.

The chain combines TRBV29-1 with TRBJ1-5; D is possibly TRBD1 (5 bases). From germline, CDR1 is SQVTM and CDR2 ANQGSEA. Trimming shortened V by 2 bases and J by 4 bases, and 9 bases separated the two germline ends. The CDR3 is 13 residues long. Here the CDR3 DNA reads TGCAGCGTTGAAACAGGCGCTAATCAGCCCCAGCATTTT. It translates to CSVETGANQPQHF.

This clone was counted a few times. The DNA for the CDR3 is TGTGCCACAGGACAGGGGTTCGGTCAGCCCCAGCATTTT. Its protein is CATGQGFGQPQHF. V usage is TRBV19 and J usage is TRBJ1-5; 9 bases are a match to TRBD1. The CDR3 has 13 amino acids. V was clipped by 10 bases and J by 6 bases; unmatched bases: 7. CDR1 is LNHDA and CDR2 is SQIVND in the germline V gene (reference sequence).

CDR3 sequence: CASSKAGRIAYGYTF. CDR3 nucleotides: TGTGCCAGCAGCAAAGCCGGCAGAATAGCCTATGGCTACACCTTC. J is TRBJ1-2 and V is TRBV21-1. TRBV21-1 is designated a pseudogene. The CDR3 is 15 amino acids.

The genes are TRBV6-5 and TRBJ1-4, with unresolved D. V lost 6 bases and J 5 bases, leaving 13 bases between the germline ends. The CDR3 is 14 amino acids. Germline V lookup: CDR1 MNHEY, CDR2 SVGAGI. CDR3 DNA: TGTGCCAGCAGCAGATCCCTCTACAATGAAAAACTGTTTTTT. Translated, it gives CASSRSLYNEKLFF.

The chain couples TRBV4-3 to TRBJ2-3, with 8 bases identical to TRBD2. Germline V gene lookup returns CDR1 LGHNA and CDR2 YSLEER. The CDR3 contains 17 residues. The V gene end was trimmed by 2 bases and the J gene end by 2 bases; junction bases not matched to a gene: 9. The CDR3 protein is CASSQSLSGTLTDTQYF. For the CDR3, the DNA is TGCGCCAGCAGCCAATCCCTTAGCGGGACCCTCACAGATACGCAGTATTTT.

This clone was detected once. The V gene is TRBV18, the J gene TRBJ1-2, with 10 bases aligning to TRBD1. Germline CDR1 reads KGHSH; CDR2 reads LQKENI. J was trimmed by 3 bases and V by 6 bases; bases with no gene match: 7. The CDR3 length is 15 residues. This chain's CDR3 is CASSPGTGVDYGYTF. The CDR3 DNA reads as TGTGCCAGCTCCCCCGGGACAGGGGTCGACTATGGCTACACCTTC.

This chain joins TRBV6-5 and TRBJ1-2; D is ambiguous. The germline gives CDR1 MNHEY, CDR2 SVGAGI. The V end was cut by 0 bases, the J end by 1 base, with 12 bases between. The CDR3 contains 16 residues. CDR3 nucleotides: TGTGCCAGCAGTTACTCGGTTGCCAGAAGTAACTATGGCTACACCTTC. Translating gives CASSYSVARSNYGYTF.

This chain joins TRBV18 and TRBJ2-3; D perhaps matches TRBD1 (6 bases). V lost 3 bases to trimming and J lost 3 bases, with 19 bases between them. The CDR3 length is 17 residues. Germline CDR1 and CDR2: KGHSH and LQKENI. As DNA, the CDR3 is TGTGCCAGCTCACCGTTTGGTGGGGGCCGGACGACAGATACGCAGTATTTT. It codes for CASSPFGGGRTTDTQYF.

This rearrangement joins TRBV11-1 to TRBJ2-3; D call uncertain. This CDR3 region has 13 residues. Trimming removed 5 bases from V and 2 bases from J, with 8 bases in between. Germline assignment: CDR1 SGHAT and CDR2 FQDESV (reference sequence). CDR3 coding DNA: TGTGCCAGCAGCGGACCGCTCACAGATACGCAGTATTTT. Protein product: CASSGPLTDTQYF. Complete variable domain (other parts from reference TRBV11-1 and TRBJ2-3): EAEVAQSPRYKITEKSQAVAFWCDPISGHATLYWYRQILGQGPELLVQFQDESVVDDSQLPKDRFSAERLKGVDSTLKIQPAELGDSAMYLCASSGPLTDTQYFGPGTRLTVL.

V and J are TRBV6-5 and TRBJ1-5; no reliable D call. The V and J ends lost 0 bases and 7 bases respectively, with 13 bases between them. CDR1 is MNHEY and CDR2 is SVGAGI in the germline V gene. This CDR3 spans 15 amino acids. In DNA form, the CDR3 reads TGTGCCAGCAGTTACTCGGCGGCAATGGGGCAGCCCCAGCATTTT. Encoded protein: CASSYSAAMGQPQHF.